The clone carrying this T cell receptor beta chain was detected only once. Sequencing used immunoSEQ multiplex PCR; TCRdb keeps in-frame clones, though not all of them. The table includes some 130,000 clones, approximately 85% detected once. The data were obtained in a study of T cell responses to AZD1222 COVID-19 vaccine. In germline, CDR1 is SGHVS, CDR2 FNYEAQ. The CDR3 loop spans 15 amino acids. Trimming left V 2 bases short and J 0 bases short, with 11 bases between. The input for sequencing was peripheral blood, taken on day 0 of AZD1222 vaccination. This chain uses TRBV7-6 with TRBJ2-7; no clear D gene. The receptor's source is an adult in good health. The CDR3 coding sequence is TGTGCCAGCAGCTTATTGGGTCCGGGCTCCTACGAGCAGTACTTC. Amino acids: CASSLLGPGSYEQYF.